This T cell receptor (beta chain) was captured in a study of blood T cells in healthy people across ages. CDR3 size: 11 residues. CDR1 is SQVTM, CDR2 ANQGSEA, per germline. A note on this clonotype: With a much larger clone just one base away, this may be a read error.

Through a sample-barcoded 5' primer and a J-beta primer mix, a second PCR was run for about 6 to 11 cycles. Using its own MiXCR run on the 5' RACE reads, TCRdb lists one record per CDR3 protein. The sample shows fewer than 700,000 distinct CDR3 sequences, around two fifths of them seen only once. The sequence derives from a man aged 80 or over in good health. The sequencing sample was made of blood. The gene calls are TRBV29-1 and TRBJ2-7; D is unclear. Matching the DNA end better, TRBJ2-5 makes the J call doubtful. The CDR3 DNA is TGCAGCATTGGGATCGGAGAGACCCAGTACTTC. Translated: CSIGIGETQYF.